Each of the 10 T cell receptor beta chains below was sequenced from the same sample in a study of Tregs in tolerant kidney transplant recipients. The table came from immunoSEQ multiplex PCR; TCRdb's copy has only in-frame clones and leaves some out. The table records under 100,000 clones, approximately 90% of them present only once. The source material was CD8+ T cells from blood. The origin of the receptors is a human donor in good health.

The chain joins TRBV7-3 to TRBJ2-7; 8 positions agree with TRBD1. In germline, CDR1 is SGHTA, CDR2 FQGTGA. The CDR3 length is 15 residues. Trimming took 5 bases from V and 3 from J; bases not matched to a gene: 9. CDR3 DNA sequence: TGTGCCAGCAGCCCCGTGACAGGGGCAGGCTACGAGCAGTACTTC. Translation: CASSPVTGAGYEQYF.

The rearrangement links TRBV5-1 to TRBJ2-7; 8 bases agree with TRBD1. The CDR3 has 14 residues. V trimming: 6 bases; J trimming: 1 base; junction bases outside the gene matches: 6. The germline CDR1 and CDR2 sequences are SGHRS and YFSETQ. Here the CDR3 DNA reads TGCGCCAGCACTGGACAGGGTAATTCCTACGAGCAGTACTTC. Amino acids: CASTGQGNSYEQYF.

This clone occurred once. V usage is TRBV27 and J usage is TRBJ1-1; unclear D gene. CDR1 MNHEY and CDR2 SMNVEV come from the germline V gene (reference sequence). This CDR3 is 11 amino acids long. V lost 11 bases and J lost 7, with 14 bases in between. The CDR3 region is CAVRLGVEAFF. The CDR3 nucleotides read TGTGCCGTCAGGCTCGGGGTTGAAGCTTTCTTT.

The chain links TRBV5-8 to TRBJ1-2; weak D call: TRBD1 (6 bases). The length of the CDR3 is 16 residues. V was trimmed by 1 base and J by 0 bases, leaving 13 bases between them. Germline CDR1 reads SGHTS; CDR2 reads YDEGEE. The chain's CDR3 is CASSLPGDPANYGYTF. CDR3 coding DNA: TGTGCCAGCAGCTTGCCAGGGGATCCAGCTAACTATGGCTACACCTTC.

The J gene is TRBJ2-7, the V gene TRBV29-1, with D possibly TRBD2 on 6 matching bases. CDR1 is SQVTM, CDR2 ANQGSEA, per germline. The CDR3 covers 16 residues. Trimming removed 2 bases from V and 4 bases from J, with 21 bases in between. CDR3 loop: CSVEWAIGTRGYEQYF. CDR3 in DNA: TGCAGCGTTGAATGGGCCATAGGGACTCGGGGTTACGAGCAGTACTTC.

The rearrangement joins TRBV6-6 to TRBJ2-7; D gene uncertain. Germline V CDR1 and CDR2: MNHNY, SVGAGI (reference sequence). The CDR3 consists of 12 residues. Trimming pared 4 bases from V and 4 bases from J, leaving 8 bases between. In nucleotides, the CDR3 is TGTGCCAGCAGTTGGGCGGAATACGAGCAGTACTTC. Its translation is CASSWAEYEQYF.

The rearrangement uses TRBV4-1 and TRBJ2-7, with 9 bases lining up with TRBD2. J gave up 3 bases and V 4 bases, and 4 bases lay outside the gene matches. CDR1 is MGHRA, CDR2 YSYEKL, per germline. The CDR3 runs 14 residues. CDR3 DNA sequence: TGCGCCAGCAGCCCTGGACTAGCGAACTACGAGCAGTACTTC. It specifies CASSPGLANYEQYF.

The chain links TRBV29-1 to TRBJ2-2; the D gene could be TRBD1 or TRBD2 (5 bases each). The CDR3 covers 13 residues. Trimming removed 3 bases at V and 3 bases at J, with 8 bases between. CDR1 and CDR2 from the germline V gene are SQVTM and ANQGSEA. CDR3 bases: TGCAGCGTTGAGAGGGGAGACACCGGGGAGCTGTTTTTT. This encodes CSVERGDTGELFF.

A few counts support this clone. The chain has TRBV6-6 and TRBJ1-2, with TRBD1 as a possible D gene (6 bases). V was clipped by 2 bases and J by 5 bases, with 12 bases between them. The CDR3 loop spans 14 amino acids. In germline, CDR1 is MNHNY, CDR2 SVGAGI (reference sequence). CDR3 residues: CASSYPGVNYGYTF. The CDR3 nucleotides are TGTGCCAGCAGTTACCCAGGGGTAAATTATGGCTACACCTTC.

The chain is built from TRBV5-1 and TRBJ2-4; 9 bases agree with TRBD1. The germline V gene has CDR1 SGHRS and CDR2 YFSETQ. The CDR3 spans 16 residues. The junction had 12 bases not matched to a gene; V was cut back by 3 bases and J by 8 bases. The CDR3 protein is CASSWDREGTEDIQYF. CDR3 DNA: TGCGCCAGCAGCTGGGACAGGGAGGGCACCGAAGACATTCAGTACTTC.